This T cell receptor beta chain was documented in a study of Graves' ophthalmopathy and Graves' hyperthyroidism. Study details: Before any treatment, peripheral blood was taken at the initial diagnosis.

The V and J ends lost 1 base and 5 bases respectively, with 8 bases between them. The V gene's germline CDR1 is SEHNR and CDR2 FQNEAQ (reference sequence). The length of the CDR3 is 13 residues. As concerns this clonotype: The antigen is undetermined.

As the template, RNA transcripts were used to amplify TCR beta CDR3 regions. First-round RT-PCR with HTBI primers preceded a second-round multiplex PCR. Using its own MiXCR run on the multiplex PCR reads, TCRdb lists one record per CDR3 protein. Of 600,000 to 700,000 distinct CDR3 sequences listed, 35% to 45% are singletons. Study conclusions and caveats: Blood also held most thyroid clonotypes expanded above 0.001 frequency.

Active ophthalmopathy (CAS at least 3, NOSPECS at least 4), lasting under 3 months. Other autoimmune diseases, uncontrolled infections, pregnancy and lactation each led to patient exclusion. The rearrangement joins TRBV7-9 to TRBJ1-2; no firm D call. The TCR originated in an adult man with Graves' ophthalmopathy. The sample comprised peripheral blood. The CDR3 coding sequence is TGTGCCAGCAGCTTAGTTTTTGGGTATGGCTACACCTTC. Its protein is CASSLVFGYGYTF.